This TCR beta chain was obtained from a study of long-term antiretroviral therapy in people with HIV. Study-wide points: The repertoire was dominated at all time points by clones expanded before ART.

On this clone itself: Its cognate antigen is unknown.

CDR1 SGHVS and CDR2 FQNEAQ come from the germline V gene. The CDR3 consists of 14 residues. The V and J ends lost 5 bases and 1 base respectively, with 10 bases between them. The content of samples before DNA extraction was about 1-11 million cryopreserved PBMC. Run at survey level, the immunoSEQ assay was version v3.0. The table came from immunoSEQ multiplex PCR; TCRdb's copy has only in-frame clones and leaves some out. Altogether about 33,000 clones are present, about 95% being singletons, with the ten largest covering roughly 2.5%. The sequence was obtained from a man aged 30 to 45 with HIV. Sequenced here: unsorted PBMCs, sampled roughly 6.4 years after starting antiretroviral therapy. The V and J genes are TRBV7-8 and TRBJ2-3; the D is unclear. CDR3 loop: CASSPGRGTDTQYF. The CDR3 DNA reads TGTGCCAGCAGCCCCGGTAGGGGCACAGATACGCAGTATTTT.